The clone carrying this TCR beta chain showed up just once. TCRdb's copy holds only in-frame clones and misses some; the assay was immunoSEQ multiplex PCR. This table holds about 330,000 clones, roughly 90% found once. The sample comes from a study of blood T cell repertoires in COVID-19. The CDR3 sequence is 15 residues long. Trimming cost V 4 bases and J 4 bases; bases outside gene matches: 4. Germline CDR1 and CDR2: MGHRA and YSYEKL. The receptor was derived from a woman aged 25 to 45 who had recovered from COVID-19. This sequence joins TRBV4-1 and TRBJ2-1; 10 nucleotides align to TRBD2. Sequencing input: PBMCs or T cells enriched from blood (not recorded which). CDR3 DNA: TGCGCCAGCAGCCCGATAGCGGGGGGTTACAATGAGCAGTTCTTC. Translated: CASSPIAGGYNEQFF.